This is a list of T cell receptor beta chains from one sample in a study of post-analysis software for immune sequencing data. TCRdb re-derived calls from the PCR reads in MiXCR, one entry per CDR3 protein. The table includes about 770,000 distinct CDR3 sequences, roughly 46% detected once. Input material: blood. Source of these receptors: a girl between 5 and 17 years old with multiple sclerosis. Both conserved end residues are part of each CDR3. A D gene is named only where the DNA matches it firmly. The size field is filled for only some rows; it gives once, few, many or a size class.

D gene: TRBD1; clone size: .; V gene: TRBV19; CDR3 length: 15; J gene: TRBJ2-7; CDR3 DNA: TGTGCCAGTAGTGTCCGGGACAGGGGGTTAGGCGAGCAGTACTTC; CDR3 protein: CASSVRDRGLGEQYF
D gene: .; clone size: few; V gene: TRBV7-9; CDR3 length: 15; J gene: TRBJ1-5; CDR3 DNA: TGTGCCAGCAGCGACGGACCGTCACCCAATCAGCCCCAGCATTTT; CDR3 protein: CASSDGPSPNQPQHF
D gene: TRBD2; clone size: .; V gene: TRBV29-1; CDR3 length: 15; J gene: TRBJ2-7; CDR3 DNA: TGCAGCGTTGAAGGGGGGCTAGCGGGAGACTACGAGCAGTACTTC; CDR3 protein: CSVEGGLAGDYEQYF
D gene: TRBD2; clone size: .; V gene: TRBV20-1; CDR3 length: 15; J gene: TRBJ2-3; CDR3 DNA: TGCAGTGCTAGTGGGACTAGCGGAAACACAGATACGCAGTATTTT; CDR3 protein: CSASGTSGNTDTQYF
D gene: TRBD2; clone size: .; V gene: TRBV19; CDR3 length: 17; J gene: TRBJ2-3; CDR3 DNA: TGTGCCAGTAGTATAAACCCGGGACTAGCGTTGGGTTATACGCAGTATTTT; CDR3 protein: CASSINPGLALGYTQYF
D gene: .; clone size: .; V gene: TRBV15; CDR3 length: 15; J gene: TRBJ2-1; CDR3 DNA: TGTGCCACCAGCAGAGATGATGGGCTGTACAATGAGCAGTTCTTC; CDR3 protein: CATSRDDGLYNEQFF
D gene: .; clone size: .; V gene: TRBV11-3; CDR3 length: 13; J gene: TRBJ1-1; CDR3 DNA: TGTGCCAGCACCCCCACGGGACCTTTGGAAGCTTTCTTT; CDR3 protein: CASTPTGPLEAFF
D gene: .; clone size: few; V gene: TRBV7-9; CDR3 length: 13; J gene: TRBJ1-4; CDR3 DNA: TGTGCCAGCAGCTCCAGAGCGGATGAAAAACTGTTTTTT; CDR3 protein: CASSSRADEKLFF
D gene: .; clone size: few; V gene: TRBV20-1; CDR3 length: 13; J gene: TRBJ2-1; CDR3 DNA: TGCAGTGCTAGAGGAGGGACCTACAATGAGCAGTTCTTC; CDR3 protein: CSARGGTYNEQFF
D gene: .; clone size: few; V gene: TRBV6-1; CDR3 length: 12; J gene: TRBJ2-7; CDR3 DNA: TGTGCCAGCAGTGACAGGGTTTCCGAGCAGTACTTC; CDR3 protein: CASSDRVSEQYF
D gene: .; clone size: .; V gene: TRBV7-2; CDR3 length: 15; J gene: TRBJ2-1; CDR3 DNA: TGTGCCAGCACCGTACGCCGGGACTGGCCTAATGAGCAGTTCTTC; CDR3 protein: CASTVRRDWPNEQFF
D gene: .; clone size: few; V gene: TRBV15; CDR3 length: 14; J gene: TRBJ2-7; CDR3 DNA: TGTGCCACCAGCAGGGGCGGGGACTCCTACGAGCAGTACTTC; CDR3 protein: CATSRGGDSYEQYF
D gene: TRBD2; clone size: few; V gene: TRBV27; CDR3 length: 14; J gene: TRBJ2-5; CDR3 DNA: TGTGCCAGCAGTTCCGGGACTAGCGAAGAGACCCAGTACTTC; CDR3 protein: CASSSGTSEETQYF
D gene: .; clone size: .; V gene: TRBV21-1; CDR3 length: 15; J gene: TRBJ2-3; CDR3 DNA: TGTGCCAGCAGCAAGATAAGAAAAGATCCAGATACGCAGTATTTT; CDR3 protein: CASSKIRKDPDTQYF
D gene: .; clone size: few; V gene: TRBV20-1; CDR3 length: 16; J gene: TRBJ2-7; CDR3 DNA: TGCAGTGCTAGAGGACCCGACAACTTAGGCTCCTACGAGCAGTACTTC; CDR3 protein: CSARGPDNLGSYEQYF
D gene: TRBD2; clone size: few; V gene: TRBV12-3/TRBV12-4; CDR3 length: 13; J gene: TRBJ2-7; CDR3 DNA: TGTGCCAGCACCGCGGGAGGACCCTACGAGCAGTACTTC; CDR3 protein: CASTAGGPYEQYF
D gene: TRBD2; clone size: few; V gene: TRBV7-6; CDR3 length: 15; J gene: TRBJ2-7; CDR3 DNA: TGTGCCAGCAGCTTAGAACTAGCGGGGAGGTACGAGCAGTACTTC; CDR3 protein: CASSLELAGRYEQYF
D gene: .; clone size: .; V gene: TRBV7-2; CDR3 length: 14; J gene: TRBJ2-1; CDR3 DNA: TGTGCCAGCAGCTTGTTTAGCCGCCACGGTGAGCAGTTCTTC; CDR3 protein: CASSLFSRHGEQFF
D gene: .; clone size: .; V gene: TRBV28; CDR3 length: 13; J gene: TRBJ2-1; CDR3 DNA: TGTGCCAGCAGTTCCAGCCCGAGGAATGAGCAGTTCTTC; CDR3 protein: CASSSSPRNEQFF
D gene: .; clone size: .; V gene: TRBV7-9; CDR3 length: 13; J gene: TRBJ1-2; CDR3 DNA: TGTGCCAGCAGCTTTAATACAAACTATGGCTACACCTTC; CDR3 protein: CASSFNTNYGYTF
D gene: TRBD1; clone size: few; V gene: TRBV4-2; CDR3 length: 17; J gene: TRBJ2-4; CDR3 DNA: TGTGCCAGCAGCCAGATTGGCGGAGGACAGGGTCTGAGCATTCAGTACTTC; CDR3 protein: CASSQIGGGQGLSIQYF
D gene: TRBD1; clone size: .; V gene: TRBV5-1; CDR3 length: 16; J gene: TRBJ1-4; CDR3 DNA: TGCGCCAGCAGCCCATGGACAGGCTCAACTAATGAAAAACTGTTTTTT; CDR3 protein: CASSPWTGSTNEKLFF
D gene: TRBD1; clone size: few; V gene: TRBV24-1; CDR3 length: 15; J gene: TRBJ2-5; CDR3 DNA: TGTGCCACCAGTGGAGTCGGGACAGTCCAAGAGACCCAGTACTTC; CDR3 protein: CATSGVGTVQETQYF
D gene: TRBD1; clone size: .; V gene: TRBV20-1; CDR3 length: 13; J gene: TRBJ1-1; CDR3 DNA: TGCAGTGCTAGGGACAGGGTGAACACTGAAGCTTTCTTT; CDR3 protein: CSARDRVNTEAFF
D gene: .; clone size: .; V gene: TRBV20-1; CDR3 length: 14; J gene: TRBJ2-7; CDR3 DNA: TGCAGTGCTAGGAGGGCAGGAAGCTCCTACGAGCAGTACTTC; CDR3 protein: CSARRAGSSYEQYF
D gene: .; clone size: .; V gene: TRBV20-1; CDR3 length: 13; J gene: TRBJ2-4; CDR3 DNA: TGCAGTGCTAGAGATCCCGGCAAAAACATTCAGTACTTC; CDR3 protein: CSARDPGKNIQYF
D gene: .; clone size: .; V gene: TRBV9; CDR3 length: 15; J gene: TRBJ2-4; CDR3 DNA: TGTGCCAGCAGCGTAGTGGGTACGCAGGGAGACATTCAGTACTTC; CDR3 protein: CASSVVGTQGDIQYF
D gene: .; clone size: .; V gene: TRBV7-9; CDR3 length: 15; J gene: TRBJ2-3; CDR3 DNA: TGTGCCAGCAGCGGCGGACTAACGAGCACAGATACGCAGTATTTT; CDR3 protein: CASSGGLTSTDTQYF
D gene: .; clone size: .; V gene: TRBV12-3/TRBV12-4; CDR3 length: 15; J gene: TRBJ2-1; CDR3 DNA: TGTGCCAGCACCGAAAAGGGACTCACCTACAATGAGCAGTTCTTC; CDR3 protein: CASTEKGLTYNEQFF
D gene: TRBD2; clone size: .; V gene: TRBV29-1; CDR3 length: 15; J gene: TRBJ2-3; CDR3 DNA: TGCAGCGTTGATGCTAGCGGAAGGAGCACAGATACGCAGTATTTT; CDR3 protein: CSVDASGRSTDTQYF
D gene: TRBD2; clone size: .; V gene: TRBV27; CDR3 length: 16; J gene: TRBJ2-7; CDR3 DNA: TGTGCCAGCAGTTTATCCCCCCTGCCGGGAGGCTACGAGCAGTACTTC; CDR3 protein: CASSLSPLPGGYEQYF
D gene: .; clone size: .; V gene: TRBV29-1; CDR3 length: 13; J gene: TRBJ2-1; CDR3 DNA: TGCAGCGTTGGGGGAATGGGGAGAAAGACCCAGTTCTTC; CDR3 protein: CSVGGMGRKTQFF
D gene: .; clone size: .; V gene: TRBV7-3; CDR3 length: 13; J gene: TRBJ2-7; CDR3 DNA: TGTGCCAGCAGTGAGGCGGCCACCTACGAGCAGTACTTC; CDR3 protein: CASSEAATYEQYF
D gene: .; clone size: .; V gene: TRBV20-1; CDR3 length: 11; J gene: TRBJ2-7; CDR3 DNA: TGCAGTGCCCAGCTGGGGGGCGAGCAGTACTTC; CDR3 protein: CSAQLGGEQYF
D gene: .; clone size: once; V gene: TRBV24-1; CDR3 length: 14; J gene: TRBJ2-1; CDR3 DNA: TGTGCCACGTCCGAAGGATACCTCTACAATGAGCAGTTCTTC; CDR3 protein: CATSEGYLYNEQFF
D gene: .; clone size: .; V gene: TRBV10-3; CDR3 length: 13; J gene: TRBJ2-7; CDR3 DNA: TGTGCCATCAGTGAGTCGGGGCCCCTCGAGCAGTACTTC; CDR3 protein: CAISESGPLEQYF
D gene: TRBD2; clone size: .; V gene: TRBV5-6; CDR3 length: 15; J gene: TRBJ2-5; CDR3 DNA: TGTGCCAGCAGCCATGCTAGCGGAGGACAAGAGACCCAGTACTTC; CDR3 protein: CASSHASGGQETQYF
D gene: TRBD2; clone size: few; V gene: TRBV6-5; CDR3 length: 15; J gene: TRBJ2-1; CDR3 DNA: TGTGCCAGCAGTTACGGAGCGGGAGGTGGGAATGAGCAGTTCTTC; CDR3 protein: CASSYGAGGGNEQFF
D gene: TRBD2; clone size: few; V gene: TRBV27; CDR3 length: 17; J gene: TRBJ2-1; CDR3 DNA: TGTGCCAGCAGTGGTTTAGCGGGAGGCCTCACCTACAATGAGCAGTTCTTC; CDR3 protein: CASSGLAGGLTYNEQFF
D gene: TRBD2; clone size: .; V gene: TRBV7-3; CDR3 length: 16; J gene: TRBJ2-1; CDR3 DNA: TGTGCCAGCAGCTCGGGGACTAGCGGGATCGTCAATGAGCAGTTCTTC; CDR3 protein: CASSSGTSGIVNEQFF
D gene: TRBD1; clone size: many; V gene: TRBV20-1; CDR3 length: 15; J gene: TRBJ2-1; CDR3 DNA: TGCAGTGCTAGTAACAGGGGGCACTCCTACAATGAGCAGTTCTTC; CDR3 protein: CSASNRGHSYNEQFF
D gene: .; clone size: few; V gene: TRBV10-3; CDR3 length: 18; J gene: TRBJ2-3; CDR3 DNA: TGTGCCATCAGTGAGTCGAGTCCCCTTCGCGGAAGCACAGATACGCAGTATTTT; CDR3 protein: CAISESSPLRGSTDTQYF
D gene: .; clone size: .; V gene: TRBV7-6; CDR3 length: 15; J gene: TRBJ2-3; CDR3 DNA: TGTGCCAGCAGTCCAACTAGTTGGGGGACAGATACGCAGTATTTT; CDR3 protein: CASSPTSWGTDTQYF
D gene: .; clone size: few; V gene: TRBV27; CDR3 length: 14; J gene: TRBJ2-7; CDR3 DNA: TGTGCCAGCAGCAACGTTGACCCCTCCTACGAGCAGTACTTC; CDR3 protein: CASSNVDPSYEQYF
D gene: .; clone size: .; V gene: TRBV3-1; CDR3 length: 15; J gene: TRBJ2-5; CDR3 DNA: TGTGCCAGCAGCCAAGGGGCCAGTCACCAAGAGACCCAGTACTTC; CDR3 protein: CASSQGASHQETQYF
D gene: TRBD2; clone size: few; V gene: TRBV7-2; CDR3 length: 15; J gene: TRBJ2-7; CDR3 DNA: TGTGCCAGCAGCTTACATCCTAGCGGATCCTACGAGCAGTACTTC; CDR3 protein: CASSLHPSGSYEQYF
D gene: .; clone size: few; V gene: TRBV7-8; CDR3 length: 14; J gene: TRBJ2-5; CDR3 DNA: TGTGCCAGCACTCCTCGCGGGATATGGGAGACCCAGTACTTC; CDR3 protein: CASTPRGIWETQYF
D gene: .; clone size: .; V gene: TRBV25-1; CDR3 length: 14; J gene: TRBJ1-2; CDR3 DNA: TGTGCCAGCAGTGAAATCTGGGAAGCCCATGGCTACACCTTC; CDR3 protein: CASSEIWEAHGYTF
D gene: .; clone size: .; V gene: TRBV20-1; CDR3 length: 12; J gene: TRBJ2-4; CDR3 DNA: TGCAGTGCTAGAGCCGGGGGCCAGATTCAGTACTTC; CDR3 protein: CSARAGGQIQYF
D gene: .; clone size: .; V gene: TRBV7-9; CDR3 length: 14; J gene: TRBJ1-4; CDR3 DNA: TGTGCCAGCAGCTTGTCGGACAGTAATGAAAAACTGTTTTTT; CDR3 protein: CASSLSDSNEKLFF
D gene: .; clone size: few; V gene: TRBV12-3/TRBV12-4; CDR3 length: 12; J gene: TRBJ1-2; CDR3 DNA: TGTGCCAGCAGTTACCACCCCTATGGCTACACCTTC; CDR3 protein: CASSYHPYGYTF
D gene: TRBD2; clone size: .; V gene: TRBV20-1; CDR3 length: 17; J gene: TRBJ2-1; CDR3 DNA: TGCAGTGCTGACACTAGCGGGAGGACCGGTTCCTACAATGAGCAGTTCTTC; CDR3 protein: CSADTSGRTGSYNEQFF
D gene: TRBD1; clone size: .; V gene: TRBV6-2/TRBV6-3; CDR3 length: 15; J gene: TRBJ1-2; CDR3 DNA: TGTGCCAGCACCGACGGACAGGGGGGCAACTATGGCTACACCTTC; CDR3 protein: CASTDGQGGNYGYTF